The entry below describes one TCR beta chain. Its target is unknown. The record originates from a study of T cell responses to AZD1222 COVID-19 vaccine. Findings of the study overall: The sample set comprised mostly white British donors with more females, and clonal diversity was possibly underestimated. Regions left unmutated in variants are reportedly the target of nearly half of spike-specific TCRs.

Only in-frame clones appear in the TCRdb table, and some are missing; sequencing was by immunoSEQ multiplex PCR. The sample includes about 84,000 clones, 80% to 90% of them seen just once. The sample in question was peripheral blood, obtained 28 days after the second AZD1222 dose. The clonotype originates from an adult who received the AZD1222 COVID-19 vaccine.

The CDR3 loop is CASSRGTGAGNQPQHF. The CDR3 DNA reads as TGTGCCAGCAGCCGGGGCACAGGGGCAGGAAATCAGCCCCAGCATTTT. The rearrangement links TRBV3-1 (or the pseudogene TRBV3-2) to TRBJ1-5; 7 bases map to TRBD1. Looked up from germline, CDR1 is LGHDT and CDR2 is YNNKEL (reference sequence). This CDR3 is 16 amino acids long. V was clipped by 4 bases and J by 4 bases; unmatched bases: 10.